This paragraph reports one T cell receptor (beta chain). Its antigen remains unidentified. The sample carries other DNA sequences with the same CDR3. The data derive from a study of shared clonotypes between healthy human individuals. Naive CD8 populations comprised CD45RO-negative cells positively selected for CCR7, excluding terminally differentiated effector memory CD45RA+ cells. The genomic DNA of each subset was split evenly across several immunoSEQ plates. Per sorted-subset replicate PCR, input was approximately 210 ng DNA, representing around 30,000 T cell genomes. Some clones are missing from TCRdb's copy, which holds only in-frame ones; the method was immunoSEQ multiplex PCR. The sample includes over 2 million clones, approximately 94% of them seen just once. Study results and caveats: Shared across several donors were around 5% of the naive CD4 clonotypes.

Germline CDR1 LNHDA, CDR2 SQIVND (reference sequence). Trimming cost V 7 bases and J 2 bases; bases outside gene matches: 8. The CDR3 runs to 14 residues. The chain uses TRBV19 and TRBJ2-7; TRBD1 aligns across 7 bases. The clonotype was recovered from a man aged 18 to 29 in good health. The sequencing input was naive CD8+ T cells sorted from blood. The chain's CDR3 is CASTSRDSPYEQYF. Here the CDR3 DNA reads TGTGCCAGTACAAGCCGGGACAGCCCCTACGAGCAGTACTTC.